These T cell receptor beta chains were read from a single sample in a study of cytomegalovirus exposure and HLA in healthy donors. The method was immunoSEQ multiplex PCR; TCRdb's version includes in-frame clones alone and lacks a portion of them. The sample records approximately 56,000 clones, around 94% being singletons. The sequenced material came from PBMCs. Source of these receptors: a man between 18 and 29 years old in good health and CMV-seronegative. The CDR3 runs from the conserved cysteine through the conserved F or W. D genes are given only for firm matches. Clone size is not always given. Where it is, it says once, few, many or a class for expanded clones.

abundance	d_gene	v_gene	j_gene	CDR3nt	CDR3aa
once	TRBD1	TRBV10-3	TRBJ2-7	TGTGCCATCAGTGAGTCGAGGACAGGGGTAAGCGACGAGCAGTACTTC	CAISESRTGVSDEQYF
.	.	TRBV6-5	TRBJ1-2	TGTGCCAGCAGTCTTACAGAGTATGGTGGCTACACCTTC	CASSLTEYGGYTF
.	TRBD2	TRBV11-3	TRBJ2-1	TGTGCCAGCAGCTCAAAAGGGACTAGCGGTAGTGAGCAGTTCTTC	CASSSKGTSGSEQFF
.	.	TRBV20-1	TRBJ2-5	TGCAGTGCTACCACCCGGGAGACCCAGTACTTC	CSATTRETQYF
.	TRBD2	TRBV18	TRBJ2-7	TGTGCCAGCTCGCCGACCCCGGGACTAGCGGTTATCAGCTCCTACGAGCAGTACTTC	CASSPTPGLAVISSYEQYF
once	TRBD2	TRBV9	TRBJ2-1	TGTGCCAGCAGCTTTGGACTAGCGGGAGTCTATGAGCAGTTCTTC	CASSFGLAGVYEQFF
.	TRBD1	TRBV4-3	TRBJ2-7	TGCGCCAGCAGCCAAGATTCACAGGGGGCCTACGAGCAGTACTTC	CASSQDSQGAYEQYF
.	TRBD2	TRBV15	TRBJ2-3	TGTGCCACCAGCAGAAAGAGAAGAGTAGCGGGAGAGTTGGATACGCAGTATTTT	CATSRKRRVAGELDTQYF
.	.	TRBV7-2	TRBJ2-5	TGTGCCAGCACTAGCGCCTACCAAGAGACCCAGTACTTC	CASTSAYQETQYF
.	.	TRBV6-6	TRBJ2-7	TGTGCCAGCAGTTCCGACGGGGACTACGAGCAGTACTTC	CASSSDGDYEQYF
.	.	TRBV5-4	TRBJ1-1	TGTGCCAGCAGCTCGAACAGAAAAATGAACACTGAAGCTTTCTTT	CASSSNRKMNTEAFF
.	.	TRBV6-1	TRBJ2-1	TGTGCCAGCAGTGAAACCCTATTGTGGGGCGGCAATGAGCAGTTCTTC	CASSETLLWGGNEQFF
once	.	TRBV19	TRBJ2-7	TGTGCCAGTAGGCCCAACAGGGCAAGCGATGACGAGCAGTACTTC	CASRPNRASDDEQYF
.	TRBD2	TRBV19	TRBJ2-7	TGTGCCAGTAGTATACTAGCGGGAGGGCTCTACGAGCAGTACTTC	CASSILAGGLYEQYF
.	.	TRBV11-2	TRBJ1-4	TGTGCCAGCAGCAGGGGTGCTAATGAAAAACTGTTTTTT	CASSRGANEKLFF
.	.	TRBV7-6	TRBJ1-1	TGTGCCAGCAGCTTATTCGGCAGGGTTGAAGTAGCTTTCTTT	CASSLFGRVEVAFF
.	TRBD1	TRBV5-6	TRBJ2-1	TGTGCCAGCAGCTGGGGGACAGGGGGCTCAGGCAATGAGCAGTTCTTC	CASSWGTGGSGNEQFF
.	.	TRBV5-6	TRBJ1-2	TGTGCCAGCAGCCCCGGGGGGGCGGGGGGCTACACCTTC	CASSPGGAGGYTF
.	TRBD1	TRBV2	TRBJ1-5	TGTGCCAGCAGGGCCGGACAGGGGGCGAGTCAGCCCCAGCATTTT	CASRAGQGASQPQHF
.	.	TRBV5-1	TRBJ2-3	TGCGCCAGCAGCTCGGGTAGCACAGATACGCAGTATTTT	CASSSGSTDTQYF
once	.	TRBV9	TRBJ2-3	TGTGCCAGCAGCGTCCTAGGTGGCACAGATACGCAGTATTTT	CASSVLGGTDTQYF
.	TRBD2	TRBV6-5	TRBJ2-5	TGTGCCAGCAGAACTAGCGGAGGTATCCAAGAGGCCCAGTACTTC	CASRTSGGIQEAQYF
.	TRBD1	TRBV9	TRBJ2-3	TGTGCCAGCAGCGGTGACAATAGGGGGGGACAGGGTGCAGATACGCAGTATTTT	CASSGDNRGGQGADTQYF
.	TRBD2	TRBV28	TRBJ2-1	TGTGCCAGCAGTTTTCGCGGGGGGGGTGAGCAGTTCTTC	CASSFRGGGEQFF
.	.	TRBV28	TRBJ2-1	TGTGCCAGCCGACGGGGAGTGAACTACAATGAGCAGTTCTTC	CASRRGVNYNEQFF
.	.	TRBV19	TRBJ2-1	TGTGCCAGTAGTATGGAGGATGAGCAGTTCTTC	CASSMEDEQFF
.	TRBD1	TRBV25-1	TRBJ2-5	TGTGCCAGCAGCCGGGACAGGTTAACAGAGACCCAGTACTTC	CASSRDRLTETQYF
.	.	TRBV5-4	TRBJ2-6	TGTGCCAGCAGCTTGAATTCCAGGGGACGCTATTCTGGGGCCAACGTCCTGACTTTC	CASSLNSRGRYSGANVLTF
.	TRBD2	TRBV6-4	TRBJ2-1	TGTGCCAGCAGTGCTAGCGGGTCCTACAATGAGCAGTTCTTC	CASSASGSYNEQFF
.	.	TRBV11-2	TRBJ1-1	TGTGCCAGCAGCTTAGATCTGGGGGGGGATGCTTTCTTT	CASSLDLGGDAFF
.	TRBD1	TRBV7-3	TRBJ1-2	TGTGCCAGCAGCCCCCAGACAGGGAGTAACTATGGCTACACCTTC	CASSPQTGSNYGYTF
few	.	TRBV7-9	TRBJ1-1	TGTGCCAGTCGCGCAGGGCGAGACACTGAAGCTTTCTTT	CASRAGRDTEAFF
.	TRBD1	TRBV12-5	TRBJ1-2	TGTGCTAGTGGTTTCAGTGGGACAGACTATGGCTACACCTTC	CASGFSGTDYGYTF
once	TRBD1	TRBV10-3	TRBJ1-1	TGTGCCTCCCAGGCACCAGGGGGTGAAGCTTTCTTT	CASQAPGGEAFF
.	.	TRBV7-9	TRBJ2-1	TGTGCCAGCAGCTTCCCTCTTTCCGGGGCCTACAATGAGCAGTTCTTC	CASSFPLSGAYNEQFF